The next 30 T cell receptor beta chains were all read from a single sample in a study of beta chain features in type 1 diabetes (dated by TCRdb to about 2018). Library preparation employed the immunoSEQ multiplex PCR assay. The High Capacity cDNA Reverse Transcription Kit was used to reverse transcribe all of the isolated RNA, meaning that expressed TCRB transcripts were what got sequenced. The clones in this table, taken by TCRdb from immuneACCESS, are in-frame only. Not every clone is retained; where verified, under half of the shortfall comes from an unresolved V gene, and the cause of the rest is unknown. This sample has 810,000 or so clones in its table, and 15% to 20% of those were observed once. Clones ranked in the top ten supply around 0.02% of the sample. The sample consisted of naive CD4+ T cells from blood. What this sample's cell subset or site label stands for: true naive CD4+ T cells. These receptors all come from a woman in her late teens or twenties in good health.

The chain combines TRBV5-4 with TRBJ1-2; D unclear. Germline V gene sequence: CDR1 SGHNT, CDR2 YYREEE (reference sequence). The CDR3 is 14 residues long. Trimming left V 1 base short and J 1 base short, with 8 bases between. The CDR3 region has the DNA TGTGCCAGCAGCTTGCTCAGCCTTAACTATGGCTACACCTTC. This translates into CASSLLSLNYGYTF.

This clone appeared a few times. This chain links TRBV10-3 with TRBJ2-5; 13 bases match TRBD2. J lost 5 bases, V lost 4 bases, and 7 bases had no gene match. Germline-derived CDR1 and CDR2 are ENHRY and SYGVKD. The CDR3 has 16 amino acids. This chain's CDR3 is CAISAWGTSGKETQYF. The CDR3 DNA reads TGTGCCATCAGTGCCTGGGGGACTAGCGGGAAGGAGACCCAGTACTTC.

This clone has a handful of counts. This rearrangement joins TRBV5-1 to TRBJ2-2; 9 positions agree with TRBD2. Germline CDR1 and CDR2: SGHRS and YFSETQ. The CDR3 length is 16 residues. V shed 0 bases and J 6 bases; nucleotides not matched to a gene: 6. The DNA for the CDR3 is TGCGCCAGCAGCTTGGGTGGGACTAGCTCGGCCGGGGAGCTGTTTTTT. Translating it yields CASSLGGTSSAGELFF.

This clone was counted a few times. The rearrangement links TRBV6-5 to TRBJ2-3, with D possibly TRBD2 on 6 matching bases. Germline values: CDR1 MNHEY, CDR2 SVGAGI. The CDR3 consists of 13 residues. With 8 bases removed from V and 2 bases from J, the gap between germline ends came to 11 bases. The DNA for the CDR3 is TGTGCCAGCGCTAGCGCCACCACAGATACGCAGTATTTT. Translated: CASASATTDTQYF.

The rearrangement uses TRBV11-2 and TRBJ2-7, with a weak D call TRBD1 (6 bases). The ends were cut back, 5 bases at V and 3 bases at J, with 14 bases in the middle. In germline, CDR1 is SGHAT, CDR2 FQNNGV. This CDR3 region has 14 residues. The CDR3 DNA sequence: TGTGCCAGCAGCCCTACGAGGGGACACTACGAGCAGTACTTC. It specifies CASSPTRGHYEQYF.

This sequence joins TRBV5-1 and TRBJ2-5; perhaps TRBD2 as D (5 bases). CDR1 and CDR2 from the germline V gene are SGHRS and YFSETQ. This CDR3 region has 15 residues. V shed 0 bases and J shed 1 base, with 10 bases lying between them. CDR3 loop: CASSLAVGVQETQYF. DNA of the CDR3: TGCGCCAGCAGCTTGGCCGTGGGAGTCCAAGAGACCCAGTACTTC.

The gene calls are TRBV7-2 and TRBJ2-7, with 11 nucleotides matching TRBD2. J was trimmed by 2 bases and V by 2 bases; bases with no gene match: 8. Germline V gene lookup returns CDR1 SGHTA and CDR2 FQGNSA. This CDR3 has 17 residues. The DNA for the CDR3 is TGTGCCAGCAGCTTAAGGATGACTAGCGGGGCCACCTACGAGCAGTACTTC. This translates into CASSLRMTSGATYEQYF.

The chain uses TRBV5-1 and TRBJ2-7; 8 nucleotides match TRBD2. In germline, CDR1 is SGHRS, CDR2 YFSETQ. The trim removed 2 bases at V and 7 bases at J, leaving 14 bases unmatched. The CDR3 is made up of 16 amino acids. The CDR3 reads CASSLGVASGSQEQYF. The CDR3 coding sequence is TGCGCCAGCAGCTTAGGTGTGGCTAGCGGGTCGCAGGAGCAGTACTTC. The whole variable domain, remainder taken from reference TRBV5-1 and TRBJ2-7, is KAGVTQTPRYLIKTRGQQVTLSCSPISGHRSVSWYQQTPGQGLQFLFEYFSETQRNKGNFPGRFSGRQFSNSRSEMNVSTLELGDSALYLCASSLGVASGSQEQYFGPGTRLTVT.

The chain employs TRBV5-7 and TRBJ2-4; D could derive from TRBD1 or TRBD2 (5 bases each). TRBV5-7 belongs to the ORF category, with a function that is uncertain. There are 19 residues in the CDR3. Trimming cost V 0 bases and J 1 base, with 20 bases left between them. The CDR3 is CASSLVVGEGLLAKNIQYF. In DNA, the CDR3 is TGTGCCAGCAGCTTGGTGGTAGGGGAAGGACTGCTGGCCAAAAACATTCAGTACTTC.

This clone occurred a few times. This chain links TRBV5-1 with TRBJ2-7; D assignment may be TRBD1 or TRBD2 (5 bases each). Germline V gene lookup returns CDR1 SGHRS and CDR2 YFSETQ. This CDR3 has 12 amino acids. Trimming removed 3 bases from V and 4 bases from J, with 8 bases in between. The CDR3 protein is CASSSGAYEQYF. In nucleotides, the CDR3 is TGCGCCAGCAGCTCCGGGGCGTACGAGCAGTACTTC.

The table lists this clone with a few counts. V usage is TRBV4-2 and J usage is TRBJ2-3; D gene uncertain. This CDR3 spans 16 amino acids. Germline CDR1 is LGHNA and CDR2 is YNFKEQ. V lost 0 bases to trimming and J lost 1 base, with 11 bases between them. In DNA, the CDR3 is TGTGCCAGCAGCCAAGAGTCCGGGTCCCGCACAGATACGCAGTATTTT. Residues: CASSQESGSRTDTQYF.

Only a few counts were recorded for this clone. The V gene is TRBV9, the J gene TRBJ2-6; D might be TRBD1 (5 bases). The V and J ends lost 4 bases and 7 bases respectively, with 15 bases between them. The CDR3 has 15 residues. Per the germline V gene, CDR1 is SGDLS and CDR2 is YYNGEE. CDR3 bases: TGTGCCAGCAGCCCTGTAGTTCAGGGAGCCAACGTCCTGACTTTC. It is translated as CASSPVVQGANVLTF.

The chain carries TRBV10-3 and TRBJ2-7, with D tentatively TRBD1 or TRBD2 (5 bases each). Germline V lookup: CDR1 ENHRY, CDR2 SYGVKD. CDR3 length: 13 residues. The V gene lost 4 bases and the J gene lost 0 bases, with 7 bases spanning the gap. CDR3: CAISAGTSYEQYF. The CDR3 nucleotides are TGTGCCATCAGTGCCGGGACCTCCTACGAGCAGTACTTC.

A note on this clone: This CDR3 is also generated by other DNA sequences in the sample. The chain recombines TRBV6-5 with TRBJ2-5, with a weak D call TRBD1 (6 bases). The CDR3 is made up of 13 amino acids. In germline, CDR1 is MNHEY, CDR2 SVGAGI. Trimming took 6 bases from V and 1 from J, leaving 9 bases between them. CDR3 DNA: TGTGCCAGCAGGCGGACAGTCCAAGAGACCCAGTACTTC. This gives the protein CASRRTVQETQYF.

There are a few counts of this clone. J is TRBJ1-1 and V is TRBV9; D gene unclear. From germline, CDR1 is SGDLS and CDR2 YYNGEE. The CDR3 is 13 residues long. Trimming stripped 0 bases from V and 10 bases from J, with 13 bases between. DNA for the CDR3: TGTGCCAGCAGCGTAGGAGAAACTTCCTCAGCTTTCTTT. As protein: CASSVGETSSAFF.

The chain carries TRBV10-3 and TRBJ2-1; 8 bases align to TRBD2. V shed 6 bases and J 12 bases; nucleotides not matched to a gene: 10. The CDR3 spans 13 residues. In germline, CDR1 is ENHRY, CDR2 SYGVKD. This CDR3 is CAISSGSPITQFF. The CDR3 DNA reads TGTGCCATCAGCAGCGGGAGTCCAATAACGCAGTTCTTC.

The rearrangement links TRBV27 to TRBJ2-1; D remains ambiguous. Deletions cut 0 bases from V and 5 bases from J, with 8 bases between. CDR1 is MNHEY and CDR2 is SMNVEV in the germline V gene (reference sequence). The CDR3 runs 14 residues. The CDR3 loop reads CASSLSRTDNEQFF. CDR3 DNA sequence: TGTGCCAGCAGTTTATCCCGGACGGACAATGAGCAGTTCTTC.

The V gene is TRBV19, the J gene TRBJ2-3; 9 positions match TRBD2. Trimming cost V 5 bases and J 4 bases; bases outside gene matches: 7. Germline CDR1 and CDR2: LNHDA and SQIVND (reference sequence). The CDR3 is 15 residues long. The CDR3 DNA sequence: TGTGCCAGTAGTGCGTTAGCGGGAGCGGCAGATACGCAGTATTTT. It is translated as CASSALAGAADTQYF.

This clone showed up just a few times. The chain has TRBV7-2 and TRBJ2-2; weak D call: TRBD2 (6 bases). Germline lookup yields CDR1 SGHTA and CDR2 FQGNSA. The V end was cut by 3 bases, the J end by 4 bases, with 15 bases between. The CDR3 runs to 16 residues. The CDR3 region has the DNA TGTGCCAGCAGCTTCAGGCGGGATCGGGGCACCGGGGAGCTGTTTTTT. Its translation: CASSFRRDRGTGELFF.

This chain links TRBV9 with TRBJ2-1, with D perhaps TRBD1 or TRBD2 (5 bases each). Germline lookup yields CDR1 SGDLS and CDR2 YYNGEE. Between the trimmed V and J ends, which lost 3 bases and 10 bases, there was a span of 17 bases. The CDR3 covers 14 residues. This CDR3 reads CASSAGDGQLEQFF. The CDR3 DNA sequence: TGTGCCAGCAGCGCCGGGGACGGTCAGTTGGAGCAGTTCTTC.

The CDR3 region has the DNA TGCAGCGTCTTCTACAATGAGCAGTTCTTC. This codes for CSVFYNEQFF. V is TRBV29-1 and J is TRBJ2-1; D is uncertain. There are 10 residues in the CDR3. The V gene's germline CDR1 is SQVTM and CDR2 ANQGSEA. Trimming removed 6 bases from V and 3 bases from J, with 3 bases in between.

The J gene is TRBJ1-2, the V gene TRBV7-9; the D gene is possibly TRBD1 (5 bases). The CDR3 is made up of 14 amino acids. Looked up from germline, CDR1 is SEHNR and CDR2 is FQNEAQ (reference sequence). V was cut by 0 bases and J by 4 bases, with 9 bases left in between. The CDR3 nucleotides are TGTGCCAGCAGCTTAGCCACAGGTGCCTATGGCTACACCTTC. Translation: CASSLATGAYGYTF.

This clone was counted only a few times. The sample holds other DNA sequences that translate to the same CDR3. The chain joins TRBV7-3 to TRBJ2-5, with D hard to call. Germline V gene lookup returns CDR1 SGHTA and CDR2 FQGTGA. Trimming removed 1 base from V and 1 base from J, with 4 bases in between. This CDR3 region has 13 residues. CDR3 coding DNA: TGTGCCAGCAGCTTAAACAGCCAAGAGACCCAGTACTTC. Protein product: CASSLNSQETQYF.

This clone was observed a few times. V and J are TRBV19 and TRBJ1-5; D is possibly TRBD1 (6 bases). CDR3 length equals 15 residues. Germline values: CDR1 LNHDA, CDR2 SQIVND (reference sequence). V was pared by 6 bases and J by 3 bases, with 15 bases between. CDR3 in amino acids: CASSGAGDPNQPQHF. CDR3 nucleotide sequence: TGTGCCAGTAGCGGTGCAGGGGACCCCAATCAGCCCCAGCATTTT.

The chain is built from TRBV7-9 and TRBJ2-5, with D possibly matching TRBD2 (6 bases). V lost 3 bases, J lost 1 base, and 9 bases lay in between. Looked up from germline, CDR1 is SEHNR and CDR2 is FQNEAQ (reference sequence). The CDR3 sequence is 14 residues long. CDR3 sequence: CASSLAGRQETQYF. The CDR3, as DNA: TGTGCCAGCAGCTTGGCGGGGCGCCAAGAGACCCAGTACTTC.

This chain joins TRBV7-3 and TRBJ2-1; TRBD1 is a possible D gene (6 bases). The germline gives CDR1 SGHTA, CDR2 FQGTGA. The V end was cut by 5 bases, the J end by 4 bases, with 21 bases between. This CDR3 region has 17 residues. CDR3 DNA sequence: TGTGCCAGCAGCAGAAACGCTGGACAGTCCGAATACAATGAGCAGTTCTTC. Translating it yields CASSRNAGQSEYNEQFF.

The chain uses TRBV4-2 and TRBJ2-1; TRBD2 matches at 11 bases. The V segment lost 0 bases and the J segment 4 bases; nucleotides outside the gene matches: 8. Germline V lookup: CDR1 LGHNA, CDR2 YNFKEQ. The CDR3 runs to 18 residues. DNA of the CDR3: TGTGCCAGCAGCCAAGATTCGGCGGGGACTAGCGGATACAATGAGCAGTTCTTC. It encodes CASSQDSAGTSGYNEQFF.

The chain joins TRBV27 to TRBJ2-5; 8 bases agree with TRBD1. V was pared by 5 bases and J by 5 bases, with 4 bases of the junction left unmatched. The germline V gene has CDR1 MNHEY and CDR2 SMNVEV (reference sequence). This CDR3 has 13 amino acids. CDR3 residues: CASSIRTGETQYF. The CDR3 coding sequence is TGTGCCAGCAGTATCCGGACAGGGGAGACCCAGTACTTC.

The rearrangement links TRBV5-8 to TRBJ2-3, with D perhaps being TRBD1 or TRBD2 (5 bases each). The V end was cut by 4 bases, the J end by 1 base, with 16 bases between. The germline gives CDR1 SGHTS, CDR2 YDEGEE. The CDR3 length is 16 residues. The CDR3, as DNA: TGTGCCAGCAGCGCGCACACCTCGGGGCGCACAGATACGCAGTATTTT. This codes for CASSAHTSGRTDTQYF.

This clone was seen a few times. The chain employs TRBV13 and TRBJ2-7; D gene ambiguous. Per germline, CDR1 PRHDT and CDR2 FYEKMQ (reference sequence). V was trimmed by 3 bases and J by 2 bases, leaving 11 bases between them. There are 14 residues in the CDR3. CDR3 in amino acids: CASSLYNQPYEQYF. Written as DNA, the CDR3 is TGTGCCAGCAGCTTGTATAACCAACCCTACGAGCAGTACTTC.